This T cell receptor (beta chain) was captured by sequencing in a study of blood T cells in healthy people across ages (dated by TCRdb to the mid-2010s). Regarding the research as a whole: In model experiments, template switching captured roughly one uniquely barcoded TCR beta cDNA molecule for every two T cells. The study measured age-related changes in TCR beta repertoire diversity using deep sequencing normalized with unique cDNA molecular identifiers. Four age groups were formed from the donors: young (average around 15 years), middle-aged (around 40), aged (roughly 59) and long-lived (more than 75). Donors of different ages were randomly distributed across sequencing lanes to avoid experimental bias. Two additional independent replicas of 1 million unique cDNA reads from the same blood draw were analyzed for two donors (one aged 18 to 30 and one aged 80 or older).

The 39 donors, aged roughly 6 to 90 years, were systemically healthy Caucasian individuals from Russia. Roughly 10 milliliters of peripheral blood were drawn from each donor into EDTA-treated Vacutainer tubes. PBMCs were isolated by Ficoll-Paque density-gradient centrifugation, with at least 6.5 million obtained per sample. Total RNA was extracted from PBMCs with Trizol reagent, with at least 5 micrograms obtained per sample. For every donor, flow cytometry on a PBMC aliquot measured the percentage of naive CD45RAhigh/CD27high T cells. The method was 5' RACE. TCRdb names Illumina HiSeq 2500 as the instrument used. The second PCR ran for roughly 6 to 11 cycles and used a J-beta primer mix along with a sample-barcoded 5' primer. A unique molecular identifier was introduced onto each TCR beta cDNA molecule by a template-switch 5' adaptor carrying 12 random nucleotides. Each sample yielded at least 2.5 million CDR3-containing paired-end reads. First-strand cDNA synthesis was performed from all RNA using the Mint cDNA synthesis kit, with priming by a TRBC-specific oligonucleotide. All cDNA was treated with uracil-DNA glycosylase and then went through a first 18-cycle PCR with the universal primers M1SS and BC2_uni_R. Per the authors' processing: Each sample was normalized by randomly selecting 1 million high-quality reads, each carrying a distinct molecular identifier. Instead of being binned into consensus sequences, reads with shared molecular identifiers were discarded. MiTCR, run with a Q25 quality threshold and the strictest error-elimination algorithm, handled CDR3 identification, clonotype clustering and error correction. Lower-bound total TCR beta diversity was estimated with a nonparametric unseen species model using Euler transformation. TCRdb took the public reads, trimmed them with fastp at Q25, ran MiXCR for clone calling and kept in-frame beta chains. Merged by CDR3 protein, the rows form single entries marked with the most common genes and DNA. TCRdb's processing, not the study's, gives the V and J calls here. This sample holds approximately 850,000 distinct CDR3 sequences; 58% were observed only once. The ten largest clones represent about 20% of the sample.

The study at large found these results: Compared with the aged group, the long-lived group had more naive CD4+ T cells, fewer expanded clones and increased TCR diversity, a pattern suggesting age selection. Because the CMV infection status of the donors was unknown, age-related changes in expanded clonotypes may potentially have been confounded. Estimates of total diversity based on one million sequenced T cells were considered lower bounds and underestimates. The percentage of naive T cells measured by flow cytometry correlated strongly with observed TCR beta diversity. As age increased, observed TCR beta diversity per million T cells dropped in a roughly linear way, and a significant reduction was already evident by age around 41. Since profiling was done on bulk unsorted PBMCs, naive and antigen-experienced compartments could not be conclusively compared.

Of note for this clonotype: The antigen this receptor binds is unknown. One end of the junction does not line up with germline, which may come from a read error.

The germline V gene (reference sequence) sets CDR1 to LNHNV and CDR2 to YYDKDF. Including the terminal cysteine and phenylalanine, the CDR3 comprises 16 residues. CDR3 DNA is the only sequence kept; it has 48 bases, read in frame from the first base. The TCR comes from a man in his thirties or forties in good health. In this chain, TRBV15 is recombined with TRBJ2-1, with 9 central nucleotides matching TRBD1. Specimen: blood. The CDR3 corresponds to CATSGERQGGPNEQFF. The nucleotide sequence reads TGTGCCACCAGCGGAGAAAGACAGGGGGGCCCCAATGAGCAGTTCTTC.